This T cell receptor (beta chain) was found in a study of beta chain features in type 1 diabetes. Whole-study findings and limits: For cells with high TCR expression, cDNA sequencing could yield over-representation. The study found moderately but significantly shorter TCRB CDR3s in all four CD4+ subsets of Type 1 diabetes patients.

Every bit of the isolated RNA underwent reverse transcription, so sequencing read expressed TCRB transcripts. The method was immunoSEQ multiplex PCR; TCRdb's version includes in-frame clones alone and lacks a portion of them. This sample carries over 150,000 clones, around 8% of them seen once, and the ten largest clones take nearly 0.65%. The length of the CDR3 is 14 residues. Germline CDR1 and CDR2: SGHTA and FQGNSA. Deletions cut 2 bases from V and 4 bases from J, with 11 bases between. Details on this clone: Its target is not known.

This chain uses TRBV7-2 with TRBJ1-2, with D hard to call. The sequenced material came from central memory CD4+ T cells from blood. This clonotype was obtained from a young man in good health. The CDR3 DNA sequence: TGTGCCAGCAGCTTAACAAGGACTGCCTATGGCTACACCTTC. The encoded protein is CASSLTRTAYGYTF.